The sequence of this TCR beta chain was determined in a study of CD8+ T cells in alopecia areata. Study observations and caveats: For patients receiving tofacitinib, scalp clonality and expanded CD8+ clones among the top 100 significantly decreased.

As for treatment: oral pan-JAK inhibitor, 5-10 mg twice daily. Reverse transcribed after extraction, RNA yielded cDNA as the sequencing template. Data came from immunoSEQ multiplex PCR; TCRdb stores just in-frame clones and leaves some out. Altogether approximately 280,000 clones are present, about three fifths being singletons, with the ten largest covering over 1.5%. Worth noting for this clone: Its antigen remains unidentified.

Specimen: CD4+ T cells sorted from blood, collected at week 24, from a patient treated with tofacitinib. The receptor's source is a human donor with alopecia areata.

CDR3 in DNA: TGTGCCTGGGCTTCCGGGACTAGCGGGGGGTCCACAGATACGCAGTATTTT. It yields the protein CAWASGTSGGSTDTQYF. The chain couples TRBV30 to TRBJ2-3, with 15 bases matching TRBD2. Unmatched junction bases numbered 8, after V lost 5 bases and J lost 2 bases. Germline V gene sequence: CDR1 GTSNPN, CDR2 SVGIG (reference sequence). This CDR3 spans 17 amino acids.